This record concerns one TCR beta chain sequence. Its antigen is not known. The CDR3 sequence is 13 residues long. V was clipped by 4 bases and J by 4 bases, with 11 bases between them. Germline CDR1 reads LGHNT; CDR2 reads FRNRAP. This sample is drawn from a study of cytomegalovirus exposure and HLA in healthy donors. Overall study findings and caveats: Cytomegalovirus status was reportedly diagnosed by the classifier with high specificity and sensitivity.

PCR amplification relied on 60 Vbeta primers (plus 13 Jbeta primers). Method: immunoSEQ multiplex PCR; TCRdb's copy keeps in-frame clones and lacks some. The sample records 250,000 or so clones, around 90% being singletons. The chain employs TRBV12-5 and TRBJ2-7; D may be TRBD1 (6 bases). The receptor was derived from a girl aged 2 to 9 in good health and CMV-seronegative. Source material: PBMCs. The CDR3 nucleotides read TGTGCTAGTGGTTCCCTAAGGGGGTACGAGCAGTACTTC. Translating it yields CASGSLRGYEQYF.